This T cell receptor beta chain emerged from a study of blood T cell repertoires in COVID-19. Study details: COVID-19 samples from acute and convalescent phases originated in the United States, Italy and Spain. Nucleic acid was either cDNA or gDNA, and it came from T cells, B-cell-depleted T cells, or PBMCs.

Original analysis: Reference gene primer amplification gave nucleated cell count estimates. Profiled with immunoSEQ multiplex PCR; TCRdb holds only in-frame clones, not every one. V, J and clone size derive from that table, while D and trimming were established from the DNA sequence. The sample consists of 95,000 or so clones, around 88% of them appearing once. The clonotype was recovered from a man older than 75 with active or convalescent COVID-19. Sequencing was done on a sample of peripheral blood.

The CDR3 nucleotides read TGTGCCAGCAGTTACGGGTCCGGGACAACGGGGGGCTACACCTTC. Translated: CASSYGSGTTGGYTF. The chain uses TRBV6-2 or TRBV6-3 and TRBJ1-2, with a weak D call TRBD1 (6 bases). Germline V gives CDR1 MNHEY, CDR2 SVGEGT. The V end was cut by 2 bases, the J end by 8 bases, with 18 bases between. The CDR3 spans 15 residues.